This T cell receptor beta chain comes out of a study of shared clonotypes between healthy human individuals. Approximately 30,000 T cell genomes (roughly 190 ng DNA) went into each sorted-subset replicate. The repertoire was sequenced with immunoSEQ multiplex PCR; TCRdb's copy has only in-frame clones and lacks some. The table records roughly 2,000,000 clones, 93% of them present only once. As for this clone: Its antigen is not known.

In the naive CD8 group, cells lacked CD45RO and were positively selected for CCR7, so terminally differentiated effector memory CD45RA+ cells were left out. Findings of the study overall: Across subsets, estimated richness was generally greater for naive than for memory populations. In a handful of donors, approximately 5% of naive CD4 clonotypes appeared in common. Clonotype sharing levels among donors were expected to vary with sequencing depth.

Looked up from germline, CDR1 is MDHEN and CDR2 is SYDVKM. The V end was cut by 6 bases, the J end by 7 bases, with 19 bases between. The CDR3 covers 15 residues. The V call is TRBV28, the J call TRBJ2-1, with D hard to call. The material sequenced was naive CD8+ T cells from PBMCs. The sequence was collected from a man between 18 and 35 years old in good health. Some clones in this sample may be carry-over from other donors' samples. In DNA, the CDR3 is TGTGCCAGCAGCCACCAAAGGGAATTTCCGAATGAGCAGTTCTTC. This gives the protein CASSHQREFPNEQFF.